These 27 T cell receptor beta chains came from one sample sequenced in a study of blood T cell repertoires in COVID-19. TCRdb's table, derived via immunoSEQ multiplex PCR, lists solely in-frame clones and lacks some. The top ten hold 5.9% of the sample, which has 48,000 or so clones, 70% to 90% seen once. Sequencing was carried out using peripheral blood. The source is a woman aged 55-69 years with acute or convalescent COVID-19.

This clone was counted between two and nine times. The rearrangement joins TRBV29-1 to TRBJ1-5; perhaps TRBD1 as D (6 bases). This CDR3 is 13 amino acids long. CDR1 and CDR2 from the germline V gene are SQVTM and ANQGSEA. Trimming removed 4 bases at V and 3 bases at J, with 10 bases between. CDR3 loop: CSVAQGFNQPQHF. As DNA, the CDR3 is TGCAGCGTTGCACAGGGCTTCAATCAGCCCCAGCATTTT.

The CDR3 region has the DNA TGTGCCACTAGCGGGAGCTACGAGCAGTACTTC. Translation gives CATSGSYEQYF. The V and J genes are TRBV6-5 and TRBJ2-7, with TRBD2 matching over 10 bases. Trimming at V came to 10 bases and at J to 3 bases, leaving 0 bases not matched to a gene. The CDR3 covers 11 residues. Per the germline V gene, CDR1 is MNHEY and CDR2 is SVGAGI.

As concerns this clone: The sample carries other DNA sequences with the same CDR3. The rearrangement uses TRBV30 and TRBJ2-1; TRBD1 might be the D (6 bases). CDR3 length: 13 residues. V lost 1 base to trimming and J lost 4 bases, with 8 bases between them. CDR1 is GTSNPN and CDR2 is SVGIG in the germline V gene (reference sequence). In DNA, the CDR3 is TGTGCCTGGAGTGGGGGGCCGTACAATGAGCAGTTCTTC. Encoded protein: CAWSGGPYNEQFF.

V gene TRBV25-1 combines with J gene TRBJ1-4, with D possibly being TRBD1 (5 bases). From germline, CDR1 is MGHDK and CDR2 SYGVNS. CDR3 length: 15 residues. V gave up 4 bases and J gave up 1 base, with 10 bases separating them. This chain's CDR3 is CASSAAQGTNEKLFF. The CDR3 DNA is TGTGCCAGCAGTGCCGCCCAGGGAACTAATGAAAAACTGTTTTTT.

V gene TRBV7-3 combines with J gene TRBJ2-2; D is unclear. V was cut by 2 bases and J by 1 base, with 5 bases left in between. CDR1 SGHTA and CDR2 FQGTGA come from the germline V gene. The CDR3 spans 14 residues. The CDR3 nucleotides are TGTGCCAGCAGCTTACAGGTGAACACCGGGGAGCTGTTTTTT. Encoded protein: CASSLQVNTGELFF.

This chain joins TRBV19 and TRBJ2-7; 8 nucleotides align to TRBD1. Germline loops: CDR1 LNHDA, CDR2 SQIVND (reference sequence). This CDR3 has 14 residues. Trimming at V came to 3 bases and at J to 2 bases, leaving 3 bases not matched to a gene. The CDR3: CASSITGGPYEQYF. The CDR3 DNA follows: TGTGCCAGTAGTATTACAGGGGGTCCCTACGAGCAGTACTTC.

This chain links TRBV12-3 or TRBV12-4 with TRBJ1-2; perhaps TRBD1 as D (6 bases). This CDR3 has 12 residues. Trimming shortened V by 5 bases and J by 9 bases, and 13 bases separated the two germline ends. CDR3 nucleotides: TGTGCCAGCAGTAAGAACAGGGAAAGCTACACCTTC. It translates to CASSKNRESYTF.

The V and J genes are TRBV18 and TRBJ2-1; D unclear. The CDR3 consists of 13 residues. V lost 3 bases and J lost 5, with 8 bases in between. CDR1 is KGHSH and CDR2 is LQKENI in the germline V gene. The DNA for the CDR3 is TGTGCCAGCTCACCGGGCAGAAACAATGAGCAGTTCTTC. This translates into CASSPGRNNEQFF.

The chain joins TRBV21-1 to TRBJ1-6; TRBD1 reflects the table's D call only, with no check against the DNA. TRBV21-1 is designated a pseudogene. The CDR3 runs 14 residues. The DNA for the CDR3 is TGTGCCAGCAGCGCCCTGGGGGCCGGTTCACCCCTCCACTTT. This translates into CASSALGAGSPLHF.

CDR3 region: CASSPQVGFNYGYTF. The CDR3 DNA reads TGCGCCAGCAGCCCCCAGGTCGGTTTTAACTATGGCTACACCTTC. The V gene is TRBV5-1, the J gene TRBJ1-2; D call uncertain. V lost 4 bases to trimming and J lost 1 base, with 14 bases between them. CDR3 size: 15 residues. Per the germline V gene, CDR1 is SGHRS and CDR2 is YFSETQ.

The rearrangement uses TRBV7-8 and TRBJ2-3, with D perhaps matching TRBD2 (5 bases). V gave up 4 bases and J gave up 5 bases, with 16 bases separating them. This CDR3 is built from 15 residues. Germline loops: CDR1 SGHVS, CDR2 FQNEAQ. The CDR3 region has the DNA TGTGCCAGCAGCTCCCAAGGCTTAGCGAAAGATACGCAGTATTTT. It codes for CASSSQGLAKDTQYF.

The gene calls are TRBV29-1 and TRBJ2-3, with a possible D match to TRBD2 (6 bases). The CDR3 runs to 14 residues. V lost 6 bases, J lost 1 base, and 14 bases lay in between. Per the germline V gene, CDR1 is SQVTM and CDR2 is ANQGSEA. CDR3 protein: CSVGTGGGTDTQYF. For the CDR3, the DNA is TGCAGCGTGGGGACCGGCGGGGGCACAGATACGCAGTATTTT.

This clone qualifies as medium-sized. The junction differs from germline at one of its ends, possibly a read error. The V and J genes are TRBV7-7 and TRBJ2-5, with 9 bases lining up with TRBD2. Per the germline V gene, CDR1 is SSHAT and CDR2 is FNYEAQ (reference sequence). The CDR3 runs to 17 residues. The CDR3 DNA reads TGTGCTAGCAGCCCCGTACTAGCGGGCACGCAAAGAGAGACCCAGTACTTC. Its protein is CASSPVLAGTQRETQYF.

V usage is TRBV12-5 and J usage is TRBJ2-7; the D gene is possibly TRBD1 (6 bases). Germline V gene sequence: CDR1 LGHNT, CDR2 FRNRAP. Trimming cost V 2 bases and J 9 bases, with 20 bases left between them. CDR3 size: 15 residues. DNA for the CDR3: TGTGCTAGTGGTTTGTCACAGGGCTCTGATTCAGGGCAGTACTTC. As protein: CASGLSQGSDSGQYF.

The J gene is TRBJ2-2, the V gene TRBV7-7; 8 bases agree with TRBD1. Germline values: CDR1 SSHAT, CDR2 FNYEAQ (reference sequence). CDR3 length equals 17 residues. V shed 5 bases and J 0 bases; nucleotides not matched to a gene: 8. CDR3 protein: CASSLESTGANTGELFF. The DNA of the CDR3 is TGTGCCAGCAGCCTGGAATCGACAGGGGCGAACACCGGGGAGCTGTTTTTT.

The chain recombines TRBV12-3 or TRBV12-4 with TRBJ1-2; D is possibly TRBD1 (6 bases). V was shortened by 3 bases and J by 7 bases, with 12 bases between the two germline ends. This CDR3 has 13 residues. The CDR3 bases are TGTGCCAGCAGTTTGTCAGGGGTTCCTGGCTACACCTTC. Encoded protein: CASSLSGVPGYTF.

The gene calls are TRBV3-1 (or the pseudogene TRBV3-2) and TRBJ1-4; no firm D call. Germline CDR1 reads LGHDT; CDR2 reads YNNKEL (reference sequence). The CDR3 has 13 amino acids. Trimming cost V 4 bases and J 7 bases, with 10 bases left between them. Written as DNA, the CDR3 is TGTGCCAGCAGCCTCCGGGGAGGTGAAAAACTGTTTTTT. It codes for CASSLRGGEKLFF.

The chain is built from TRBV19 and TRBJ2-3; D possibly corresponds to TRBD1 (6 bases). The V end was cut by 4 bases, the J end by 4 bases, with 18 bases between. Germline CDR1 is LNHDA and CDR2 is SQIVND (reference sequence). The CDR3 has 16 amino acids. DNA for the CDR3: TGTGCCAGTAGTACCTTTACGACACAGGGTTCAGATACGCAGTATTTT. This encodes CASSTFTTQGSDTQYF.

The DNA of the CDR3 is TGTGCCAGCAGTTTACATCAGGGGTATGGCTACACCTTC. Translation: CASSLHQGYGYTF. The V and J genes are TRBV12-3 or TRBV12-4 and TRBJ1-2; possible D gene TRBD1, 6 bases. This CDR3 contains 13 residues. V dropped 2 bases and J dropped 5 bases, with 9 bases sitting between them.

CDR3 loop: CSYRDTLSYEQYF. DNA for the CDR3: TGCAGCTACCGGGACACCCTTTCCTACGAGCAGTACTTC. The chain combines TRBV29-1 with TRBJ2-7; weak D call: TRBD1 (6 bases). Germline V gene sequence: CDR1 SQVTM, CDR2 ANQGSEA. The CDR3 spans 13 residues. Between the trimmed V and J ends, which lost 8 bases and 1 base, there was a span of 15 bases.

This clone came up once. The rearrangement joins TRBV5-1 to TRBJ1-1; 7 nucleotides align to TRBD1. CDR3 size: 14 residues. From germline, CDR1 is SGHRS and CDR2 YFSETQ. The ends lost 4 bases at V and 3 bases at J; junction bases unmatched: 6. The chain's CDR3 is CASSRGQSDTEAFF. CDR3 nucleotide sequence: TGCGCCAGCAGCCGGGGACAGTCGGACACTGAAGCTTTCTTT.

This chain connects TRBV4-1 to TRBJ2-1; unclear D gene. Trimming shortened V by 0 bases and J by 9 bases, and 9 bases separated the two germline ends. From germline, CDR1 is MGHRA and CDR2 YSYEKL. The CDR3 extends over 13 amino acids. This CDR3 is CASSQDGWPEQFF. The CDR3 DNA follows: TGCGCCAGCAGCCAAGACGGGTGGCCTGAGCAGTTCTTC.

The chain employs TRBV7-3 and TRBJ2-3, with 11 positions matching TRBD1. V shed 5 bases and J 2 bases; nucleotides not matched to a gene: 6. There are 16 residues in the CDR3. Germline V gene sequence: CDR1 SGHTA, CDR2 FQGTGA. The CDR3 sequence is CASSGTGGRPTDTQYF. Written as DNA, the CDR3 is TGTGCCAGCAGCGGGACAGGGGGGCGTCCCACAGATACGCAGTATTTT. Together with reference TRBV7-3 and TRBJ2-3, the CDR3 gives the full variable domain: GAGVSQTPSNKVTEKGKYVELRCDPISGHTALYWYRQSLGQGPEFLIYFQGTGAADDSGLPNDRFFAVRPEGSVSTLKIQRTERGDSAVYLCASSGTGGRPTDTQYFGPGTRLTVL.

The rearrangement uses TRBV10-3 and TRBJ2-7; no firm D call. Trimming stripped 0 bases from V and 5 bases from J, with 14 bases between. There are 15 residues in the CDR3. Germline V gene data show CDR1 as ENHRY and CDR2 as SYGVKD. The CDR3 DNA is TGTGCCATCAGTGAGTCGCCATTAACCCCGGACGAGCAGTACTTC. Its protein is CAISESPLTPDEQYF.

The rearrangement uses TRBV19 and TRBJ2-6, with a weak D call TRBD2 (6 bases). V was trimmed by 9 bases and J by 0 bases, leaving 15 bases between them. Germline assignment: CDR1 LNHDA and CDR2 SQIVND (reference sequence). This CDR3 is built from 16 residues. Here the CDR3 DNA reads TGTGCCAGCCGGTGGGGAGGACGCTCTGGGGCCAACGTCCTGACTTTC. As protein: CASRWGGRSGANVLTF. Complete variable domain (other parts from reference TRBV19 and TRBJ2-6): DGGITQSPKYLFRKEGQNVTLSCEQNLNHDAMYWYRQDPGQGLRLIYYSQIVNDFQKGDIAEGYSVSREKKESFPLTVTSAQKNPTAFYLCASRWGGRSGANVLTFGAGSRLTVL.

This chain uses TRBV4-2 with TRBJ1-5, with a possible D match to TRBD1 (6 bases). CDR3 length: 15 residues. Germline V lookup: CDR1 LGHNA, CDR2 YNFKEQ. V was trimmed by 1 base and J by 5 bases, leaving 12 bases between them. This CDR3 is CASSQVRDTDQPQHF. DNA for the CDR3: TGTGCCAGCAGCCAAGTCCGGGACACCGATCAGCCCCAGCATTTT.

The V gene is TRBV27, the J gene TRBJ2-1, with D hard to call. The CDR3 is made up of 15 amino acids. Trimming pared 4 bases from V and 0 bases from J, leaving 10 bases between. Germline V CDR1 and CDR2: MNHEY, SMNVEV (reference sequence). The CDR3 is CASSYQWSSYNEQFF. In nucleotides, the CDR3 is TGTGCCAGCAGTTATCAATGGAGCTCCTACAATGAGCAGTTCTTC.